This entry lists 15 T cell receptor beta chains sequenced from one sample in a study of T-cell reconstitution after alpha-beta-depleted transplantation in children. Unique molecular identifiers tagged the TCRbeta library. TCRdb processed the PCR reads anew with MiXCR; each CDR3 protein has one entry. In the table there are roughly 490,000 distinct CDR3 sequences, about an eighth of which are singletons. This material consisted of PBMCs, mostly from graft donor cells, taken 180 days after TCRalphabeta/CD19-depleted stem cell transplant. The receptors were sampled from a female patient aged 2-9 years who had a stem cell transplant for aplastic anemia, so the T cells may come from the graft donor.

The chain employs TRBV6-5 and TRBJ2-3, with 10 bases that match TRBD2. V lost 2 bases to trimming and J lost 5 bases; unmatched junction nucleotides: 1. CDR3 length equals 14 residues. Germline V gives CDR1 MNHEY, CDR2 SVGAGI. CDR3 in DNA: TGTGCCAGCAGTTACGCTAGCGGGGGAGATACGCAGTATTTT. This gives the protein CASSYASGGDTQYF.

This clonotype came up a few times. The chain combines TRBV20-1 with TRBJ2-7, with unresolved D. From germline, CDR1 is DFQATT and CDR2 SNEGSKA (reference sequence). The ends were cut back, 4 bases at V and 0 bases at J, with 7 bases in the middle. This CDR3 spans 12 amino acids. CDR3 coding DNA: TGCAGTGCTACAGAAAGCTCCTACGAGCAGTACTTC. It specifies CSATESSYEQYF.

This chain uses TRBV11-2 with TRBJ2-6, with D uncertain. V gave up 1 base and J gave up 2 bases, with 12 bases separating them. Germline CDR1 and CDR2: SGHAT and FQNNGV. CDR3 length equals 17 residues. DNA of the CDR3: TGTGCCAGCAGCTTAGTTTACAGTGTCGCTGGGGCCAACGTCCTGACTTTC. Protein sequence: CASSLVYSVAGANVLTF.

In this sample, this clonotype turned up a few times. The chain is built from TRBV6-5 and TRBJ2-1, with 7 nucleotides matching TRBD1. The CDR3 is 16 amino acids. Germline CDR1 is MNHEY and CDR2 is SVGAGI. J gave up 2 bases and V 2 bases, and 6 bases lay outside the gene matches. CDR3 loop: CASSYQTGTAYNEQFF. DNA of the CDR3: TGTGCCAGCAGTTACCAAACCGGGACAGCCTACAATGAGCAGTTCTTC.

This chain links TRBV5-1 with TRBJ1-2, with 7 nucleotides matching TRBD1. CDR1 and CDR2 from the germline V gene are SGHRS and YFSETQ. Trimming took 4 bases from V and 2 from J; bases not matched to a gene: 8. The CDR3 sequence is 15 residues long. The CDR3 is CASSRVPTGNYGYTF. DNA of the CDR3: TGCGCCAGCAGCCGCGTGCCGACAGGGAACTATGGCTACACCTTC. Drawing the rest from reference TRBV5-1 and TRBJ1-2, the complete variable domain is KAGVTQTPRYLIKTRGQQVTLSCSPISGHRSVSWYQQTPGQGLQFLFEYFSETQRNKGNFPGRFSGRQFSNSRSEMNVSTLELGDSALYLCASSRVPTGNYGYTFGSGTRLTVV.

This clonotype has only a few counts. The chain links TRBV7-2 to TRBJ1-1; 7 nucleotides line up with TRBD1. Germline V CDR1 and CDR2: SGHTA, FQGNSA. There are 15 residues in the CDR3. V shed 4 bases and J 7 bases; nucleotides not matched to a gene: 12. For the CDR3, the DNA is TGTGCCAGCAGCTCCGCAGGGGGGCTGAGAGATGAAGCTTTCTTT. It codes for CASSSAGGLRDEAFF.

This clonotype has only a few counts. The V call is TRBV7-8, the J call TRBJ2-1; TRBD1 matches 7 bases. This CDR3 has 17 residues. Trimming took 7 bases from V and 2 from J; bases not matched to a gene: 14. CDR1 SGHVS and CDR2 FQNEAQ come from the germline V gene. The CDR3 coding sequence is TGTGCCAGCACGCAACTCCGACAGGGAACTACCTACAATGAGCAGTTCTTC. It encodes CASTQLRQGTTYNEQFF.

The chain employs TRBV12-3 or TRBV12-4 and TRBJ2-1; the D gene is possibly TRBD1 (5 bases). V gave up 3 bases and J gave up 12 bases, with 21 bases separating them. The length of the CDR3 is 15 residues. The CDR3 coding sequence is TGTGCCAGCAGTTTGGACATTCCCTTACAAATCGGGCAGTTCTTC. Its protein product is CASSLDIPLQIGQFF.

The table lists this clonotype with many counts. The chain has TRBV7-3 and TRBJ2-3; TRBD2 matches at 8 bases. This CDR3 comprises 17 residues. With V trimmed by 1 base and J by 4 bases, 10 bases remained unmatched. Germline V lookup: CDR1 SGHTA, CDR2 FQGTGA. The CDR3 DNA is TGTGCCAGCAGCTTAAAAGGGGAGCGGGAGACCGCAGATACGCAGTATTTT. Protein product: CASSLKGERETADTQYF.

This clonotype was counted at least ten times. The CDR3 DNA is TGCGCCAGCAGCCAAGATCTGGCCCATCCTCTACGCTCCTACAATGAGCAGTTCTTC. It translates to CASSQDLAHPLRSYNEQFF. This rearrangement joins TRBV4-3 to TRBJ2-1; D is undetermined. CDR1 is LGHNA and CDR2 is YSLEER in the germline V gene. The CDR3 covers 19 residues. V was trimmed by 0 bases and J by 0 bases, leaving 18 bases between them.

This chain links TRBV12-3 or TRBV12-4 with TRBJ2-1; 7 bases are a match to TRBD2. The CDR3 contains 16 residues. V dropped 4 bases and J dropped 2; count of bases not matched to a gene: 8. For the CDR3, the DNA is TGTGCCAGCAGTTCCCCCCTGGCGGGAGCCTACAATGAGCAGTTCTTC. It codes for CASSSPLAGAYNEQFF.

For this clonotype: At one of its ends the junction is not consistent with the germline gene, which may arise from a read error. The CDR3 protein is CAISSLAGGPRWEFNEQFF. In DNA form, the CDR3 reads TGTGCCATCAGTTCACTAGCGGGAGGCCCGAGGTGGGAATTCAATGAGCAGTTCTTC. V usage is TRBV2 and J usage is TRBJ2-1, with 12 bases lining up with TRBD2. Germline V CDR1 and CDR2: SNHLY, FYNNEI. This CDR3 has 19 amino acids.

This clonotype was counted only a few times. CDR3 loop: CASSQAGLYEQYF. The CDR3 region has the DNA TGTGCCAGCAGCCAAGCGGGTCTTTACGAGCAGTACTTC. The chain combines TRBV14 with TRBJ2-7; D gene uncertain. The CDR3 sequence is 13 residues long. Germline CDR1 is SGHDN and CDR2 is FVKESK. V was trimmed by 1 base and J by 4 bases, leaving 8 bases between them.

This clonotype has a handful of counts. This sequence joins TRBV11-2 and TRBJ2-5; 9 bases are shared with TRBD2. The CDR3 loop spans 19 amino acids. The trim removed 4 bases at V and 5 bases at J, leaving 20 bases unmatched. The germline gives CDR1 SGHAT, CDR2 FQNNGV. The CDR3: CASSSPHVVRGRARETQYF. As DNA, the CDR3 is TGTGCCAGCAGCTCCCCACACGTGGTTCGCGGGAGGGCCAGGGAGACCCAGTACTTC. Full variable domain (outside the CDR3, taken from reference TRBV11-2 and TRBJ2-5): EAGVAQSPRYKIIEKRQSVAFWCNPISGHATLYWYQQILGQGPKLLIQFQNNGVVDDSQLPKDRFSAERLKGVDSTLKIQPAKLEDSAVYLCASSSPHVVRGRARETQYFGPGTRLLVL.

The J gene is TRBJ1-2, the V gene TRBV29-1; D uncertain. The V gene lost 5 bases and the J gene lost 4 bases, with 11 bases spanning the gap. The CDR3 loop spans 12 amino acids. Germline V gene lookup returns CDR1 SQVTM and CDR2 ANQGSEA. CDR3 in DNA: TGCAGCGTTAGGGCCGGGAGCTATGGCTACACCTTC. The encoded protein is CSVRAGSYGYTF.